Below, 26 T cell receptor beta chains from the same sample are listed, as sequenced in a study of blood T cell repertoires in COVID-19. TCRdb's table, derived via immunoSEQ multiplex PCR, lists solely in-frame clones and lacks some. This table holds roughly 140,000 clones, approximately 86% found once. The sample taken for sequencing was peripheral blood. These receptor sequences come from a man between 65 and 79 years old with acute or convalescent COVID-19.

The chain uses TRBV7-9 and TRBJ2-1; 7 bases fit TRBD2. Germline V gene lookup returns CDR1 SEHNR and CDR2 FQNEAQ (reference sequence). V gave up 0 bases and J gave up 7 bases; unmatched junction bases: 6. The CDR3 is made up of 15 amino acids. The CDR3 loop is CASSLASGELNEQFF. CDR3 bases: TGTGCCAGCAGCTTAGCGAGCGGGGAATTGAATGAGCAGTTCTTC.

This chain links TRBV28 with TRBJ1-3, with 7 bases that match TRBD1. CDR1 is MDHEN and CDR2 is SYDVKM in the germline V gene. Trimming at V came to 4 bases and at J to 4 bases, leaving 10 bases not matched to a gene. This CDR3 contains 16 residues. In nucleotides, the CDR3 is TGTGCCAGCAGTTCCACGACAGGGCGGTTGGGAAACACCATATATTTT. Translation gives CASSSTTGRLGNTIYF.

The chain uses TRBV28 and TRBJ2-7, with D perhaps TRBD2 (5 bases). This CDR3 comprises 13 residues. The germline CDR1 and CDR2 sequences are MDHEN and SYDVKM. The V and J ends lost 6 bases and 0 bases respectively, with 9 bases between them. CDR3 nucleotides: TGTGCCAGCAGGGCGGGTTCCTCCTACGAGCAGTACTTC. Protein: CASRAGSSYEQYF.

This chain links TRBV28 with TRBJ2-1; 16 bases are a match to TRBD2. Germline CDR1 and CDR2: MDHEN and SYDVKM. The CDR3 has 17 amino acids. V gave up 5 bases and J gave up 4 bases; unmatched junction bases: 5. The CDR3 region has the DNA TGTGCCAGCAGTGCCGGGACTAGCGGGAGGGTTTACAATGAGCAGTTCTTC. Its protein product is CASSAGTSGRVYNEQFF.

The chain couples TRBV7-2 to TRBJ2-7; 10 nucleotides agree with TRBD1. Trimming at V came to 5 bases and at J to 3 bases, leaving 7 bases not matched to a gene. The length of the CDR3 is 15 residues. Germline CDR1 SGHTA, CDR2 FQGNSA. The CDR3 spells CASSTRQGAVYEQYF. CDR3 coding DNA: TGTGCCAGCAGCACCCGACAGGGGGCCGTCTACGAGCAGTACTTC. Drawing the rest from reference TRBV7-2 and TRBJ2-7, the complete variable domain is GAGVSQSPSNKVTEKGKDVELRCDPISGHTALYWYRQSLGQGLEFLIYFQGNSAPDKSGLPSDRFSAERTGGSVSTLTIQRTQQEDSAVYLCASSTRQGAVYEQYFGPGTRLTVT.

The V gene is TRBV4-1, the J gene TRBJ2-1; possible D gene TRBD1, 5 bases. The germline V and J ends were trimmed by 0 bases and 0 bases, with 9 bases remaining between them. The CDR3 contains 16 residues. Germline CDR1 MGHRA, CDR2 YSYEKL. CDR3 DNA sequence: TGCGCCAGCAGCCAAGAGGGGCATTCCTCCTACAATGAGCAGTTCTTC. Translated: CASSQEGHSSYNEQFF.

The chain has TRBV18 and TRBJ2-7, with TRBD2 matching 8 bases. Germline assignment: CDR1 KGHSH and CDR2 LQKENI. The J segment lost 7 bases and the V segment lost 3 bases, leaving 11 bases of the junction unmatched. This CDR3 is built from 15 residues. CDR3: CASSPISAGVTEQYF. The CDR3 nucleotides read TGTGCCAGCTCACCGATCTCAGCGGGAGTAACGGAGCAGTACTTC.

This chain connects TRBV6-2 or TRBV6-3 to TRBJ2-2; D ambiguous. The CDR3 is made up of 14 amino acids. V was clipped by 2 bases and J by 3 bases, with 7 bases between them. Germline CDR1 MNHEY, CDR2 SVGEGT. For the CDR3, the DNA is TGTGCCAGCAGTTACCAGGAATACACCGGGGAGCTGTTTTTT. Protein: CASSYQEYTGELFF.

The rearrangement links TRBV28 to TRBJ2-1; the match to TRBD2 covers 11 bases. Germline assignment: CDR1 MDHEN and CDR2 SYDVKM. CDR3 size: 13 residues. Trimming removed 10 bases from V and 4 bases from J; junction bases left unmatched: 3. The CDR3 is CATRTSGYNEQFF. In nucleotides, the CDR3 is TGTGCCACCCGGACTAGCGGGTACAATGAGCAGTTCTTC.

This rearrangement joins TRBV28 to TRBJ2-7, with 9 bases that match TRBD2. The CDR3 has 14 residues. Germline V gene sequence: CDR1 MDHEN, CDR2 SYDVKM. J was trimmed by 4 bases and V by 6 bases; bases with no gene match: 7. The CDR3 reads CASRVREGRYEQYF. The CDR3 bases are TGTGCCAGCAGGGTGCGGGAGGGCCGATACGAGCAGTACTTC.

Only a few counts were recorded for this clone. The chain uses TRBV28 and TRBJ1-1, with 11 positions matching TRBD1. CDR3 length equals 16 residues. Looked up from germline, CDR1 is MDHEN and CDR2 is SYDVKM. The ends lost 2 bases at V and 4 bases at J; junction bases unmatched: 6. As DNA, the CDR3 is TGTGCCAGCAGTTTAAGTAGGGACAGGGGGATCACTGAAGCTTTCTTT. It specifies CASSLSRDRGITEAFF. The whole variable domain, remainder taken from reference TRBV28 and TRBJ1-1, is DVKVTQSSRYLVKRTGEKVFLECVQDMDHENMFWYRQDPGLGLRLIYFSYDVKMKEKGDIPEGYSVSREKKERFSLILESASTNQTSMYLCASSLSRDRGITEAFFGQGTRLTVV.

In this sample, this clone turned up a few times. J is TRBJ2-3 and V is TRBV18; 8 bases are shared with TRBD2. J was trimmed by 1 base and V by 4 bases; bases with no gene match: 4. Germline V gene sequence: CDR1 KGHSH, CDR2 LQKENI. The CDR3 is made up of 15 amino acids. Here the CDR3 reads CASSLTAGGTDTQYF. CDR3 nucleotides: TGTGCCAGCTCACTTACAGCGGGGGGCACAGATACGCAGTATTTT. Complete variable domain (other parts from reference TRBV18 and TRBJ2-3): NAGVMQNPRHLVRRRGQEARLRCSPMKGHSHVYWYRQLPEEGLKFMVYLQKENIIDESGMPKERFSAEFPKEGPSILRIQQVVRGDSAAYFCASSLTAGGTDTQYFGPGTRLTVL.

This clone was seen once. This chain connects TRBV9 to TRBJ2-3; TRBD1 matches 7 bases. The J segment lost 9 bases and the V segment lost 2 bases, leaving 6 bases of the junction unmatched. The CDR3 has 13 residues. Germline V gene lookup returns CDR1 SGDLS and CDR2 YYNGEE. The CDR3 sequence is CASSVNQGVTQYF. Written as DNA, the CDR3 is TGTGCCAGCAGCGTTAATCAGGGGGTCACGCAGTATTTT.

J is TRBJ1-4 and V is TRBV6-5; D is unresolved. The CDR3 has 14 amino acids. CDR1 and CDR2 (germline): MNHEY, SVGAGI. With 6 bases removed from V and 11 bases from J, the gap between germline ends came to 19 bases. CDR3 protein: CASRAVGRNSKLFF. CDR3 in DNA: TGTGCCAGCAGGGCGGTAGGCCGTAATTCGAAACTGTTTTTT.

The CDR3 sequence: CSVREGIEYEQYF. In DNA, the CDR3 is TGCAGCGTTAGGGAGGGGATCGAATACGAGCAGTACTTC. The chain links TRBV29-1 to TRBJ2-7, with 7 nucleotides matching TRBD2. The V and J ends lost 5 bases and 4 bases, in that order; junction bases with no gene match: 8. CDR3 length: 13 amino acids. CDR1 SQVTM and CDR2 ANQGSEA come from the germline V gene.

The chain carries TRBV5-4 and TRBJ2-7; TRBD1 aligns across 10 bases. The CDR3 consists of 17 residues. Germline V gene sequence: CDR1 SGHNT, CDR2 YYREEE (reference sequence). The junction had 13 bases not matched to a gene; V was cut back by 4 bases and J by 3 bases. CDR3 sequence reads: CASSPGQGGLVVYEQYF. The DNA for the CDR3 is TGTGCCAGCAGCCCCGGACAGGGGGGTTTGGTTGTCTACGAGCAGTACTTC.

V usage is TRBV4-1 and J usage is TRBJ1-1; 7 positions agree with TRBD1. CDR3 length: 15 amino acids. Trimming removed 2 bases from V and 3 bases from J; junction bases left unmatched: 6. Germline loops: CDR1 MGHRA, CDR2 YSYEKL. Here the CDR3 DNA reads TGCGCCAGCAGCCAAAGACAGGGAAGGTACACTGAAGCTTTCTTT. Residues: CASSQRQGRYTEAFF.

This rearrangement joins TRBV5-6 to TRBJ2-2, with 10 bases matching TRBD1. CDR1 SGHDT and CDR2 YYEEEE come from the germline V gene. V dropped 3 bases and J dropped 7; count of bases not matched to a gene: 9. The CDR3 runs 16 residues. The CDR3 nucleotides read TGTGCCAGCAGCTACCGACAGGGGGCGCAAGGCGGGGAGCTGTTTTTT. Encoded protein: CASSYRQGAQGGELFF.

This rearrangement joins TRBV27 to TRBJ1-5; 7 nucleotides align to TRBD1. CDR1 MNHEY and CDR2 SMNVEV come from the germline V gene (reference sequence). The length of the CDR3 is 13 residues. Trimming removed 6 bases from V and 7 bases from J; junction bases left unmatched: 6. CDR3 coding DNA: TGTGCCAGCAGCCTAGGGGGCGGGCAGCCCCAGCATTTT. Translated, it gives CASSLGGGQPQHF.

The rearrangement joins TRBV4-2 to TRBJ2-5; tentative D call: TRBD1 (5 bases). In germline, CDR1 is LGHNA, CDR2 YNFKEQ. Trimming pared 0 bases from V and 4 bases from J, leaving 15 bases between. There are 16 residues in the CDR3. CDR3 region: CASSQEISGQGETQYF. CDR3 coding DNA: TGTGCCAGCAGCCAAGAGATTTCAGGGCAAGGAGAGACCCAGTACTTC.

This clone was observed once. The CDR3, as DNA: TGCGCCAGCAGCCAAGATCGGAGTCGCGGGGGCGACACCGGGGAGCTGTTTTTT. It codes for CASSQDRSRGGDTGELFF. The gene calls are TRBV4-1 and TRBJ2-2, with D possibly being TRBD2 (7 bases). Germline-derived CDR1 and CDR2 are MGHRA and YSYEKL. V lost 0 bases and J 3 bases, leaving 17 bases between the germline ends. The CDR3 consists of 18 residues.

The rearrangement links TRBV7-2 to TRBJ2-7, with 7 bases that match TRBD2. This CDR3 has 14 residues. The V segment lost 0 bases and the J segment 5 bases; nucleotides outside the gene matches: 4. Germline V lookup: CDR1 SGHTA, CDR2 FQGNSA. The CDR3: CASSLAEGGNEQYF. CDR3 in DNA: TGTGCCAGCAGCTTAGCAGAGGGAGGGAACGAGCAGTACTTC.

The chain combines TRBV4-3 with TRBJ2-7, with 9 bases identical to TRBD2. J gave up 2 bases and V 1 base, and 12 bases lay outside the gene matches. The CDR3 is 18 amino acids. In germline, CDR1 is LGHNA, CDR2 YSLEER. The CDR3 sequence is CASSQGSGSPQNAYEQYF. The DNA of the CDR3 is TGCGCCAGCAGCCAAGGTAGCGGGAGTCCCCAAAACGCCTACGAGCAGTACTTC.

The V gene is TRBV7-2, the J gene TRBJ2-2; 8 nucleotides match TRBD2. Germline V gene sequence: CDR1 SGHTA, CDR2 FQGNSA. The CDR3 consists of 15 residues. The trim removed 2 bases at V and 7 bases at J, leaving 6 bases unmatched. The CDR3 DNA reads TGTGCCAGCAGCTTACAGAGCGGGAGCGGCGGGGAGCTGTTTTTT. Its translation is CASSLQSGSGGELFF. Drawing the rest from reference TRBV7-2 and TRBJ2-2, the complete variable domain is GAGVSQSPSNKVTEKGKDVELRCDPISGHTALYWYRQSLGQGLEFLIYFQGNSAPDKSGLPSDRFSAERTGGSVSTLTIQRTQQEDSAVYLCASSLQSGSGGELFFGEGSRLTVL.

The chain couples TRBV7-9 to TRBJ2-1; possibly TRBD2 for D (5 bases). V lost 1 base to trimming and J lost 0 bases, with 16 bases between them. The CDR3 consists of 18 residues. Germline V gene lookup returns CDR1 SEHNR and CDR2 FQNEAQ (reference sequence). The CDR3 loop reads CASSLVFQDGSSYNEQFF. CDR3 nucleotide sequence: TGTGCCAGCAGCTTAGTTTTTCAGGATGGGAGCTCCTACAATGAGCAGTTCTTC.

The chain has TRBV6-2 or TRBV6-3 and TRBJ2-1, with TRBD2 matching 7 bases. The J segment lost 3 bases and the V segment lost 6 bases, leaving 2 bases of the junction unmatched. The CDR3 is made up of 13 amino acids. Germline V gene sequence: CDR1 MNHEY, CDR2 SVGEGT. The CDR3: CASRPSGYNEQFF. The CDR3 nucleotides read TGTGCCAGCAGACCTAGCGGCTACAATGAGCAGTTCTTC.